These 15 T cell receptor beta chains came from one sample sequenced in a study of cytomegalovirus exposure and HLA in healthy donors. It was with 60 Vbeta and 13 Jbeta primers that the PCR ran. Measured with immunoSEQ multiplex PCR; TCRdb has only the in-frame clones, and not every one. This sample has some 130,000 clones, with around 77% found just once. The sequenced sample was PBMCs. These receptors were taken from a man aged 25-45 years in good health and CMV-seronegative.

V usage is TRBV27 and J usage is TRBJ1-2; D is unresolved. Between the trimmed V and J ends, which lost 5 bases and 5 bases, there was a span of 15 bases. The CDR3 runs to 14 residues. Looked up from germline, CDR1 is MNHEY and CDR2 is SMNVEV (reference sequence). CDR3 DNA sequence: TGTGCCAGCAGTCCCTCAGTGTCCCGATATGGCTACACCTTC. Translated, it gives CASSPSVSRYGYTF.

The J gene is TRBJ2-3, the V gene TRBV5-1; D call uncertain. From germline, CDR1 is SGHRS and CDR2 YFSETQ. The CDR3 is made up of 15 amino acids. Trimming took off 1 base at V and 3 bases at J, with 12 bases between the two ends. CDR3 bases: TGCGCCAGCAGCTTGAACTACCCTGGGACAGATACGCAGTATTTT. This gives the protein CASSLNYPGTDTQYF.

In this sample, this clone turned up a few times. The rearrangement joins TRBV10-3 to TRBJ2-6; a weak D match, TRBD1 (6 bases). Germline V gives CDR1 ENHRY, CDR2 SYGVKD. The CDR3 is made up of 19 amino acids. Trimming took 6 bases from V and 0 from J, leaving 21 bases between them. CDR3 residues: CAIRGDIGQENSGANVLTF. CDR3 nucleotide sequence: TGTGCCATCAGGGGGGACATCGGCCAAGAGAACTCTGGGGCCAACGTCCTGACTTTC.

V gene TRBV2 combines with J gene TRBJ2-5; D remains ambiguous. The J call may be mistaken, given a closer DNA end match to TRBJ2-7. This CDR3 contains 11 residues. Germline V gene lookup returns CDR1 SNHLY and CDR2 FYNNEI. The CDR3, as DNA: TGTGCCAGCTTATTAGCTCACGAGCAGTACTTC. Protein: CASLLAHEQYF.

V gene TRBV6-5 combines with J gene TRBJ1-4, with D hard to call. The V gene lost 5 bases and the J gene lost 3 bases, with 10 bases spanning the gap. Germline V gene sequence: CDR1 MNHEY, CDR2 SVGAGI. This CDR3 region has 14 residues. CDR3 DNA sequence: TGTGCCAGCAGTCCGGAGGCAGCTAATGAAAAACTGTTTTTT. The encoded protein is CASSPEAANEKLFF.

V is TRBV28 and J is TRBJ1-6; D is unclear. Trimming removed 3 bases from V and 7 bases from J, with 13 bases in between. Germline V gene sequence: CDR1 MDHEN, CDR2 SYDVKM. The CDR3 has 15 amino acids. CDR3 residues: CASSLEPGSNSPLHF. CDR3 bases: TGTGCCAGCAGTTTGGAACCCGGGAGCAATTCACCCCTCCACTTT.

This clone was counted a single time. The chain links TRBV11-2 to TRBJ2-5, with TRBD2 identical over 9 bases. V was pared by 4 bases and J by 2 bases, with 8 bases of the junction left unmatched. CDR3 size: 16 residues. Germline lookup yields CDR1 SGHAT and CDR2 FQNNGV. The CDR3 loop is CASSSLPGLAQETQYF. CDR3 sequence (DNA): TGTGCCAGCAGCTCTCTTCCGGGACTAGCTCAAGAGACCCAGTACTTC.

The chain combines TRBV6-5 with TRBJ2-5; the match to TRBD1 covers 7 bases. The CDR3 totals 15 residues. After removal of 5 bases from V and 6 bases from J, the junction contained 12 bases not matched to a gene. Germline CDR1 MNHEY, CDR2 SVGAGI. CDR3 in DNA: TGTGCCAGCAGTCCGACAGGGATTCTGCTTCAGACCCAGTACTTC. It yields the protein CASSPTGILLQTQYF.

Notes on this clone: The sample holds other DNA sequences that translate to the same CDR3. V is TRBV6-1 and J is TRBJ1-1, with D possibly matching TRBD1 (6 bases). This CDR3 region has 14 residues. Per the germline V gene, CDR1 is MNHNS and CDR2 is SASEGT. The V end lost 6 bases, the J end lost 1 base, and 12 bases lay between the germline ends. The CDR3 is CASRLTGQNTEAFF. CDR3 coding DNA: TGTGCCAGCAGATTGACAGGACAGAACACTGAAGCTTTCTTT.

V usage is TRBV19 and J usage is TRBJ2-1; 8 positions agree with TRBD2. Losses at the gene ends were 3 bases for V and 2 bases for J; bases not matched to a gene: 6. The CDR3 totals 16 residues. CDR1 and CDR2 (germline): LNHDA, SQIVND (reference sequence). The DNA of the CDR3 is TGTGCCAGTAGTATGCCGGGGGGGGCCACCTACAATGAGCAGTTCTTC. Amino acids: CASSMPGGATYNEQFF.

J is TRBJ2-1 and V is TRBV6-5, with a weak D call TRBD1 (6 bases). Germline CDR1 reads MNHEY; CDR2 reads SVGAGI. V was pared by 6 bases and J by 5 bases, with 17 bases between. This CDR3 region has 15 residues. The CDR3 DNA is TGTGCCAGCAGCCAAAGTGGACAGAATAACAATGAGCAGTTCTTC. Translating it yields CASSQSGQNNNEQFF.

V is TRBV18 and J is TRBJ2-2, with 13 bases that match TRBD2. The CDR3 spans 16 residues. In germline, CDR1 is KGHSH, CDR2 LQKENI. V lost 5 bases to trimming and J lost 5 bases; unmatched junction nucleotides: 5. CDR3 sequence reads: CASSARTSGSTGELFF. DNA of the CDR3: TGTGCCAGCTCAGCCCGGACTAGCGGGAGTACCGGGGAGCTGTTTTTT.

This clone was observed a few times. The gene calls are TRBV7-9 and TRBJ2-5, with D possibly matching TRBD2 (5 bases). Per the germline V gene, CDR1 is SEHNR and CDR2 is FQNEAQ (reference sequence). CDR3 size: 16 residues. Trimming cost V 4 bases and J 2 bases, with 17 bases left between them. The CDR3 DNA sequence: TGTGCCAGCAGCTGGTCCAGCCGCACGGGACAAGAGACCCAGTACTTC. Residues: CASSWSSRTGQETQYF.

The V call is TRBV6-1, the J call TRBJ2-7, with TRBD1 matching over 7 bases. The CDR3 is 14 amino acids. The germline V gene encodes CDR1 MNHNS and CDR2 SASEGT. V was clipped by 4 bases and J by 2 bases; unmatched bases: 5. The CDR3, as DNA: TGTGCCAGCAGTGGGTACGACAGGGCCTACGAGCAGTACTTC. It is translated as CASSGYDRAYEQYF.

This chain joins TRBV2 and TRBJ2-7; TRBD1 aligns across 8 bases. CDR1 and CDR2 (germline): SNHLY, FYNNEI. V dropped 6 bases and J dropped 5; count of bases not matched to a gene: 9. The CDR3 loop spans 14 amino acids. CDR3 region: CASRGQDHGHEQYF. The CDR3 DNA reads TGTGCCAGCAGGGGACAGGATCACGGACACGAGCAGTACTTC.